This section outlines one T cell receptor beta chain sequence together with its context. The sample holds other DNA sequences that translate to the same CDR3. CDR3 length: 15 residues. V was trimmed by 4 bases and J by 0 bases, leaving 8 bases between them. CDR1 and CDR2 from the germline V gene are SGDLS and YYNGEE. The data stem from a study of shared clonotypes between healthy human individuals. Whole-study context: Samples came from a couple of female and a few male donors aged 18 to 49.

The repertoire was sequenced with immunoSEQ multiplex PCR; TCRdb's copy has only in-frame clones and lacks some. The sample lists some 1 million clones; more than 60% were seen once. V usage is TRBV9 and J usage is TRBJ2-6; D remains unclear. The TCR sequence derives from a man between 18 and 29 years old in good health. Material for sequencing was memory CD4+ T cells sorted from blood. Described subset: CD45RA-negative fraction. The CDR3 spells CASSPQPSGANVLTF. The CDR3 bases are TGTGCCAGCAGCCCCCAACCCTCTGGGGCCAACGTCCTGACTTTC.